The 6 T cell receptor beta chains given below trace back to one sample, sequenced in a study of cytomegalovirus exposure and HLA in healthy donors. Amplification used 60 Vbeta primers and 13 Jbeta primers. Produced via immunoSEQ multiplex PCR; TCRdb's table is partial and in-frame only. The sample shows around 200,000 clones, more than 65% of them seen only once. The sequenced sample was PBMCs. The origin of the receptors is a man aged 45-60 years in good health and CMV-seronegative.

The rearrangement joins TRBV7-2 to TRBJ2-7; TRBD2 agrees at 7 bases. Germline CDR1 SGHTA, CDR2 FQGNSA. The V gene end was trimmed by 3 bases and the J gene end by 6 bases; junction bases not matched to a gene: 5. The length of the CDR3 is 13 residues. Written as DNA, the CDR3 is TGTGCCAGCAGCTTTGGCGGGAGAGCCGAGCAGTACTTC. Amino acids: CASSFGGRAEQYF.

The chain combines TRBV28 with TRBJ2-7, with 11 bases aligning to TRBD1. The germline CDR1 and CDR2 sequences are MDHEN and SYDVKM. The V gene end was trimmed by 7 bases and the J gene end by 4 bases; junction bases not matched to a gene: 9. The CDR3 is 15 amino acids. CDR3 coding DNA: TGTGCCAGCACCGACCCGGGACAGGGGGAGTACGAGCAGTACTTC. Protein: CASTDPGQGEYEQYF.

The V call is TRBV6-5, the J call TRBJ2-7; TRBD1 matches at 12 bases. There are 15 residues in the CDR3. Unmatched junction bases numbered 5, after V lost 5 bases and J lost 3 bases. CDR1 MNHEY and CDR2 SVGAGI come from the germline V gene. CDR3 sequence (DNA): TGTGCCAGCAGTCCAGGGACAGGGGGCATCTACGAGCAGTACTTC. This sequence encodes CASSPGTGGIYEQYF.

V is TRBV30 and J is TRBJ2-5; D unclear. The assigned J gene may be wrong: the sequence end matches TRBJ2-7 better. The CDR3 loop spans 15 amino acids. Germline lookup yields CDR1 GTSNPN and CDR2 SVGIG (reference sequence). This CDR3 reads CAWSGTRQWIYEQYF. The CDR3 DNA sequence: TGTGCCTGGAGTGGTACCAGACAATGGATATACGAGCAGTACTTC.

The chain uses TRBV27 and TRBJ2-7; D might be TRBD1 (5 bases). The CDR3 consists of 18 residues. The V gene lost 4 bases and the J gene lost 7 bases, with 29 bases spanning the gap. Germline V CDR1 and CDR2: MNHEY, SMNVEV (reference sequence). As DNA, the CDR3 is TGTGCCAGCAGTTCAAGACAGAGTTCCATTACGATAATAAAGGAGCAGTACTTC. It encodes CASSSRQSSITIIKEQYF.

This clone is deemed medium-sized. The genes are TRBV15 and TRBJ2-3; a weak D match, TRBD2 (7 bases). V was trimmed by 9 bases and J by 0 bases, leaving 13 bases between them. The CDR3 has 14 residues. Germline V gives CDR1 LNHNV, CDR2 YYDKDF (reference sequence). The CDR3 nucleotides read TGTGCCACTGGGGGGGGGCTTAGCACAGATACGCAGTATTTT. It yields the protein CATGGGLSTDTQYF.